The 32 T cell receptor beta chains given below trace back to one sample, sequenced in a study of T cells in Graves' hyperthyroidism and ophthalmopathy (dated by TCRdb to about 2019). Library prep was done by multiplex PCR. TCRdb records Illumina HiSeq 2000 as the sequencer. Amplification of TCR beta CDR3 regions was carried out from RNA transcripts. The TCR CDR3 was subjected to a first round of RT-PCR using the HTBI primer set and the Qiagen OneStep RT-PCR kit. In-frame beta chains were kept once TCRdb had trimmed the public reads at Q25 with fastp and called clones with MiXCR. Entries that share a CDR3 protein sequence are merged under the most common genes and DNA. Counted in this sample were more than 500,000 distinct CDR3 sequences; 14% to 15% of them appeared once. The ten largest clonotypes hold over 3.5% of the sample. Material for sequencing was blood. These receptor sequences come from a woman aged 40 to 50 with Graves' ophthalmopathy.

This clonotype was recorded at least ten times. The rearrangement joins TRBV20-1 to TRBJ2-7; D possibly corresponds to TRBD2 (6 bases). Trimming removed 3 bases at V and 7 bases at J, with 19 bases between. The CDR3 has 14 residues. Germline values: CDR1 DFQATT, CDR2 SNEGSKA (reference sequence). The CDR3 nucleotides are TGCAGTGCTAGCCCGGGTGGAGACGGAGGGGAGCAGTACTTC. This encodes CSASPGGDGGEQYF.

This clonotype was observed at least ten times. V is TRBV20-1 and J is TRBJ2-5; perhaps TRBD2 as D (6 bases). Trimming took off 5 bases at V and 4 bases at J, with 20 bases between the two ends. The CDR3 is 15 residues long. Germline-derived CDR1 and CDR2 are DFQATT and SNEGSKA (reference sequence). The CDR3 coding sequence is TGCAGTGCTTTCCCGGACTACCCGAGGCTAGAGACCCAGTACTTC. It yields the protein CSAFPDYPRLETQYF.

This clonotype occurred many times. V usage is TRBV6-1 and J usage is TRBJ1-1; weak D call: TRBD1 (6 bases). Per the germline V gene, CDR1 is MNHNS and CDR2 is SASEGT. Trimming took off 11 bases at V and 6 bases at J, with 22 bases between the two ends. The CDR3 spans 14 residues. The CDR3 DNA sequence: TGTGCCGCGAGAGCGGGGGGGCTTAACTCTGAAGCTTTCTTT. Its translation is CAARAGGLNSEAFF.

This clonotype was observed at least ten times. V is TRBV6-1 and J is TRBJ2-7; D gene uncertain. Per the germline V gene, CDR1 is MNHNS and CDR2 is SASEGT. This CDR3 is 15 amino acids long. V lost 2 bases and J 4 bases, leaving 15 bases between the germline ends. The CDR3 sequence is CASSERLAGQYEQYF. The CDR3 DNA follows: TGTGCCAGCAGTGAACGACTGGCAGGCCAGTACGAGCAGTACTTC.

This clonotype was seen ten or more times. V is TRBV2 and J is TRBJ1-2, with TRBD1 as a possible D gene (5 bases). Germline lookup yields CDR1 SNHLY and CDR2 FYNNEI. The CDR3 has 12 amino acids. V gave up 1 base and J gave up 7 bases, with 7 bases separating them. CDR3 bases: TGTGCCAGCAGTGAAGGGGGGGTTGGCTACACCTTC. Its translation is CASSEGGVGYTF.

The gene calls are TRBV20-1 and TRBJ1-1, with D perhaps matching TRBD1 (6 bases). Germline CDR1 is DFQATT and CDR2 is SNEGSKA (reference sequence). V was trimmed by 7 bases and J by 4 bases, leaving 7 bases between them. The CDR3 is 10 amino acids. CDR3 in DNA: TGCAGTGTCAGGGGCACTGAAGCTTTCTTT. Translation gives CSVRGTEAFF.

At least ten counts were recorded for this clonotype. The J gene is TRBJ1-1, the V gene TRBV27; weak D call: TRBD1 (5 bases). The CDR3 spans 15 residues. Germline V gene sequence: CDR1 MNHEY, CDR2 SMNVEV (reference sequence). With 3 bases removed from V and 5 bases from J, the gap between germline ends came to 16 bases. CDR3 DNA sequence: TGTGCCAGCAGTTTGTCCAGGGTTAGAAGAACTGAAGCTTTCTTT. Translation gives CASSLSRVRRTEAFF.

This chain uses TRBV6-1 with TRBJ2-2; TRBD1 agrees at 9 bases. Germline loops: CDR1 MNHNS, CDR2 SASEGT. Trimming cost V 6 bases and J 2 bases; bases outside gene matches: 4. The CDR3 is 15 residues long. For the CDR3, the DNA is TGTGCCAGCAGCAAACAGGGGGCCAACACCGGGGAGCTGTTTTTT. Translating gives CASSKQGANTGELFF.

This clonotype was seen many times. The chain couples TRBV10-3 to TRBJ2-7, with D maybe TRBD1 (6 bases). CDR1 and CDR2 (germline): ENHRY, SYGVKD. CDR3 length equals 17 residues. Trimming left V 8 bases short and J 0 bases short, with 23 bases between. CDR3 residues: CAIGPKLQTGVSYEQYF. The CDR3 nucleotides are TGTGCCATCGGCCCGAAGCTCCAGACAGGAGTCTCCTACGAGCAGTACTTC.

The chain recombines TRBV6-1 with TRBJ1-1; TRBD1 agrees at 7 bases. Germline CDR1 and CDR2: MNHNS and SASEGT. This CDR3 region has 13 residues. J gave up 6 bases and V 6 bases, and 7 bases lay outside the gene matches. Here the CDR3 DNA reads TGTGCCAGCAGCCAACCCGGGACAGCTGAAGCTTTCTTT. Translated, it gives CASSQPGTAEAFF.

The genes are TRBV20-1 and TRBJ2-2; perhaps TRBD1 as D (5 bases). Per the germline V gene, CDR1 is DFQATT and CDR2 is SNEGSKA (reference sequence). This CDR3 comprises 13 residues. Trimming took off 6 bases at V and 7 bases at J, with 15 bases between the two ends. The DNA for the CDR3 is TGCAGTGCCACCAGGGTGTTCGGCGGGGAGCTGTTTTTT. It encodes CSATRVFGGELFF.

This clonotype was counted at least ten times. The rearrangement links TRBV12-3 or TRBV12-4 to TRBJ2-5, with D unclear. V shed 4 bases and J shed 1 base, with 10 bases lying between them. This CDR3 spans 14 amino acids. CDR3 amino acids: CASSSGLIQETQYF. CDR3 sequence (DNA): TGTGCCAGCAGTTCTGGTTTGATCCAAGAGACCCAGTACTTC.

This sequence joins TRBV20-1 and TRBJ2-7, with 11 bases aligning to TRBD2. CDR1 is DFQATT, CDR2 SNEGSKA, per germline (reference sequence). The V and J ends lost 4 bases and 4 bases, in that order; junction bases with no gene match: 6. This CDR3 has 14 residues. CDR3 loop: CSATWTSGLYEQYF. In DNA, the CDR3 is TGCAGTGCTACCTGGACTAGCGGGTTATACGAGCAGTACTTC.

Many counts were recorded for this clonotype. The chain combines TRBV29-1 with TRBJ1-1, with D possibly being TRBD1 (5 bases). The ends were cut back, 4 bases at V and 0 bases at J, with 6 bases in the middle. This CDR3 contains 12 residues. Germline V gives CDR1 SQVTM, CDR2 ANQGSEA. The CDR3 DNA reads TGCAGCGTTGGAGGGGTGAACACTGAAGCTTTCTTT. Its translation: CSVGGVNTEAFF.

In this sample, this clonotype turned up many times. The chain is built from TRBV5-6 and TRBJ1-5; 7 nucleotides align to TRBD1. This CDR3 contains 16 residues. Per the germline V gene, CDR1 is SGHDT and CDR2 is YYEEEE. V lost 0 bases to trimming and J lost 1 base; unmatched junction nucleotides: 4. CDR3 bases: TGTGCCAGCAGCTTGGGGACAGGCCTCAGCAATCAGCCCCAGCATTTT. Protein sequence: CASSLGTGLSNQPQHF. Combining the CDR3 with reference TRBV5-6 and TRBJ1-5 gives the whole variable domain DAGVTQSPTHLIKTRGQQVTLRCSPKSGHDTVSWYQQALGQGPQFIFQYYEEEERQRGNFPDRFSGHQFPNYSSELNVNALLLGDSALYLCASSLGTGLSNQPQHFGDGTRLSIL.

The gene calls are TRBV6-1 and TRBJ1-1, with D perhaps TRBD1 (6 bases). The V end was cut by 6 bases, the J end by 0 bases, with 17 bases between. CDR1 is MNHNS, CDR2 SASEGT, per germline. The CDR3 contains 16 residues. CDR3 DNA: TGTGCCAGCAGGTGCGACAGGACCGTTCTGAACACTGAAGCTTTCTTT. Its protein is CASRCDRTVLNTEAFF.

This clonotype appeared many times. The chain employs TRBV27 and TRBJ2-7; TRBD2 aligns across 13 bases. V was pared by 5 bases and J by 7 bases, with 8 bases of the junction left unmatched. CDR1 is MNHEY and CDR2 is SMNVEV in the germline V gene (reference sequence). CDR3 length: 15 amino acids. The CDR3 is CASSTTGTSGEEQYF. CDR3 sequence (DNA): TGTGCCAGCAGTACCACCGGGACTAGCGGGGAAGAGCAGTACTTC.

This clonotype was seen at least ten times. The chain uses TRBV29-1 and TRBJ2-7; D is unresolved. The V gene lost 2 bases and the J gene lost 3 bases, with 5 bases spanning the gap. This CDR3 is 11 amino acids long. The germline CDR1 and CDR2 sequences are SQVTM and ANQGSEA. Here the CDR3 reads CSVEHGYEQYF. The CDR3 coding sequence is TGCAGCGTTGAACACGGCTACGAGCAGTACTTC.

In its sample, this clonotype was seen many times. The gene calls are TRBV10-2 and TRBJ2-1; 10 bases are shared with TRBD2. Germline CDR1 WSHSY, CDR2 SAAADI. CDR3 length: 16 amino acids. Trimming at V came to 2 bases and at J to 4 bases, leaving 5 bases not matched to a gene. As DNA, the CDR3 is TGCGCCAGCAGTGAGGACGGGACTAGCGAGTACAATGAGCAGTTCTTC. Translated, it gives CASSEDGTSEYNEQFF.

This clonotype has at least ten counts. V and J are TRBV28 and TRBJ2-7, with D perhaps TRBD1 (7 bases). Germline V gives CDR1 MDHEN, CDR2 SYDVKM. The CDR3 runs 15 residues. Trimming shortened V by 3 bases and J by 5 bases, and 17 bases separated the two germline ends. CDR3 sequence reads: CASSLGAGGLDEQYF. CDR3 coding DNA: TGTGCCAGCAGTTTGGGGGCAGGGGGACTCGACGAGCAGTACTTC.

In this sample, this clonotype turned up many times. The CDR3, as DNA: TGTGCCAGTTCGTTTACCTCGCGGTTTCAAGAGACCCAGTACTTC. Its translation is CASSFTSRFQETQYF. The J gene is TRBJ2-5, the V gene TRBV7-2, with D unresolved. Deletions cut 9 bases from V and 2 bases from J, with 19 bases between. CDR1 is SGHTA, CDR2 FQGNSA, per germline. CDR3 length: 15 residues.

This clonotype was detected ten times or more. Here the CDR3 reads CASSSASPYEQYF. CDR3 sequence (DNA): TGTGCCAGCAGTTCGGCCAGCCCCTACGAGCAGTACTTC. This rearrangement joins TRBV12-3 or TRBV12-4 to TRBJ2-7; no definite D call. The CDR3 consists of 13 residues. The V and J ends lost 4 bases and 2 bases respectively, with 9 bases between them.

The gene calls are TRBV3-1 and TRBJ1-1; D unclear. The germline gives CDR1 LGHDT, CDR2 YNNKEL (reference sequence). This CDR3 spans 15 amino acids. Trimming took 0 bases from V and 4 from J, leaving 12 bases between them. The CDR3 region has the DNA TGTGCCAGCAGCCAAGATGGTGGGGTAGGCACTGAAGCTTTCTTT. Encoded protein: CASSQDGGVGTEAFF.

The chain recombines TRBV12-3 or TRBV12-4 with TRBJ2-3; D is tentatively TRBD1 or TRBD2 (5 bases each). The CDR3 is made up of 15 amino acids. The V gene lost 6 bases and the J gene lost 2 bases, with 15 bases spanning the gap. This CDR3 is CASRPRGDPTDTQYF. In nucleotides, the CDR3 is TGTGCCAGCAGACCACGAGGGGACCCCACAGATACGCAGTATTTT.

This clonotype was counted ten times or more. This rearrangement joins TRBV20-1 to TRBJ2-7; TRBD1 matches at 9 bases. The V segment lost 5 bases and the J segment 7 bases; nucleotides outside the gene matches: 12. CDR1 is DFQATT, CDR2 SNEGSKA, per germline (reference sequence). The CDR3 loop spans 14 amino acids. The CDR3 sequence: CSASNRGLRREQYF. The CDR3 nucleotides read TGCAGTGCTTCTAACAGGGGGCTGAGACGAGAGCAGTACTTC.

This clonotype was recorded many times. The chain employs TRBV5-5 and TRBJ2-5; possible D gene TRBD1, 6 bases. This CDR3 spans 14 amino acids. CDR1 and CDR2 (germline): SGHKS, YYEKEE (reference sequence). V was clipped by 1 base and J by 1 base, with 8 bases between them. In DNA, the CDR3 is TGTGCCAGCAGCTTGATGGACAGCCAAGAGACCCAGTACTTC. This encodes CASSLMDSQETQYF.

This clonotype was seen only a few times. V and J are TRBV5-1 and TRBJ1-1; D is uncertain. Germline V gives CDR1 SGHRS, CDR2 YFSETQ. Deletions cut 2 bases from V and 3 bases from J, with 8 bases between. The CDR3 length is 13 residues. CDR3 nucleotide sequence: TGCGCCAGCAGCTTTATGTTACACACTGAAGCTTTCTTT. Translating it yields CASSFMLHTEAFF. The whole variable domain, remainder taken from reference TRBV5-1 and TRBJ1-1, is KAGVTQTPRYLIKTRGQQVTLSCSPISGHRSVSWYQQTPGQGLQFLFEYFSETQRNKGNFPGRFSGRQFSNSRSEMNVSTLELGDSALYLCASSFMLHTEAFFGQGTRLTVV.

This clonotype occurred many times. The rearrangement joins TRBV19 to TRBJ1-1; maybe TRBD1 (6 bases). Trimming took off 1 base at V and 2 bases at J, with 14 bases between the two ends. The germline V gene has CDR1 LNHDA and CDR2 SQIVND (reference sequence). There are 16 residues in the CDR3. CDR3 sequence reads: CASSIGQGIINTEAFF. CDR3 sequence (DNA): TGTGCCAGTAGTATAGGGCAGGGGATCATCAACACTGAAGCTTTCTTT. The variable domain in full, completed from reference TRBV19 and TRBJ1-1, reads DGGITQSPKYLFRKEGQNVTLSCEQNLNHDAMYWYRQDPGQGLRLIYYSQIVNDFQKGDIAEGYSVSREKKESFPLTVTSAQKNPTAFYLCASSIGQGIINTEAFFGQGTRLTVV.

This clonotype was seen many times. This chain uses TRBV28 with TRBJ1-5; maybe TRBD1 (6 bases). CDR1 and CDR2 from the germline V gene are MDHEN and SYDVKM. Trimming took off 5 bases at V and 6 bases at J, with 20 bases between the two ends. The CDR3 consists of 16 residues. CDR3: CASSHRDTFGGQPQHF. The CDR3 coding sequence is TGTGCCAGCAGTCACAGGGATACTTTTGGGGGTCAGCCCCAGCATTTT.

This clonotype was seen at least ten times. This chain links TRBV28 with TRBJ2-7; D gene unclear. From germline, CDR1 is MDHEN and CDR2 SYDVKM. The CDR3 loop spans 14 amino acids. Trimming took off 5 bases at V and 6 bases at J, with 17 bases between the two ends. The CDR3 DNA follows: TGTGCCAGCAGTGCCCTGTCGATTTCGCCCGAGCAGTACTTC. It codes for CASSALSISPEQYF.

The V and J genes are TRBV24-1 and TRBJ2-6, with D hard to call. This CDR3 comprises 14 residues. The V gene's germline CDR1 is KGHDR and CDR2 SFDVKD. Trimming pared 3 bases from V and 1 base from J, leaving 3 bases between. The CDR3 reads CATSDPSGANVLTF. The CDR3 DNA reads as TGTGCCACCAGTGATCCGTCTGGGGCCAACGTCCTGACTTTC.

Many counts were recorded for this clonotype. This rearrangement joins TRBV2 to TRBJ1-2; D gene ambiguous. CDR3 length equals 14 residues. Germline CDR1 SNHLY, CDR2 FYNNEI. V was clipped by 6 bases and J by 6 bases, with 17 bases between them. The CDR3 loop is CASRAGLADNGYTF. CDR3 in DNA: TGTGCCAGCAGGGCAGGACTAGCTGATAATGGCTACACCTTC.